This TCR beta chain emerged from a study of blood T cells in healthy people across ages (dated by TCRdb to between 2014 and 2017). Background on the whole study: In model experiments, template switching captured roughly one uniquely barcoded TCR beta cDNA molecule for every two T cells. Age-related changes in TCR beta repertoire diversity were measured in the study by deep sequencing normalized with unique cDNA molecular identifiers. Donors were grouped into four age groups: young (average 16 years), middle-aged (around 39), aged (around 60) and long-lived (around 82). To avoid experimental bias, donors of different ages were spread randomly across the sequencing lanes. For two donors (one aged 18 to 30 and one aged 80 or older), the study analyzed two additional independent replicas of 1 million unique cDNA reads from the same blood draw.

As regards this clonotype: What antigen it recognizes has not been identified. Base qualities are missing; no much larger clone stands one base away.

What the authors observed across the whole study: As age increased, observed TCR beta diversity per million T cells dropped in a roughly linear way, and a significant reduction was already evident by age about 40. Compared with the aged group, the long-lived group had more naive CD4+ T cells, fewer expanded clones and increased TCR diversity, suggesting age selection. The CMV infection status of donors was not known, potentially confounding age-related changes in expanded clonotypes. Estimates of total diversity based on one million sequenced T cells were considered lower bounds and underestimates. There was a strong correlation between observed TCR beta diversity and the percentage of naive T cells measured by flow cytometry. Conclusive comparison of naive and antigen-experienced compartments was prevented by the profiling of bulk unsorted PBMCs.

The CDR3 covers 16 residues, taking in both the cysteine and the phenylalanine. Only the CDR3 region is kept as DNA, spanning 48 bases read in frame from base 1. Looking up the germline V gene yields CDR1 MNHNS and CDR2 SASEGT. Systemically healthy Caucasian individuals from Russia, some 38 in total and aged about 6 to 95 years, were included as donors. Roughly 11 milliliters of peripheral blood were drawn from each donor into EDTA-treated Vacutainer tubes. Ficoll-Paque density-gradient centrifugation was used to isolate PBMCs, with at least 6.5 million per sample. Trizol reagent was used to extract total RNA from PBMCs, with at least 5.5 micrograms per sample. Naive CD45RAhigh/CD27high T cell percentages were measured by flow cytometry on a PBMC aliquot from every donor. The method was 5' RACE. Sequenced on an Illumina HiSeq 2500. A second PCR of about 7 to 12 cycles was performed with a sample-barcoded 5' primer and a J-beta primer mix. Each TCR beta cDNA molecule received a unique molecular identifier from a template-switch 5' adaptor carrying 12 random nucleotides. Each sample yielded at least 3 million CDR3-containing paired-end reads. All of the RNA was converted into first-strand cDNA using the Mint cDNA synthesis kit, with a TRBC-specific oligonucleotide serving as the primer. After uracil-DNA glycosylase treatment, a first 18-cycle PCR used universal primers M1SS and BC2_uni_R on all cDNA. In the paper's pipeline: Each sample was normalized by randomly selecting 1 million high-quality reads, each carrying a distinct molecular identifier. Reads sharing molecular identifiers were discarded rather than binned into consensus sequences. CDR3 identification, clonotype clustering and error correction used MiTCR with a Q25 quality threshold and the strictest error-elimination algorithm. A nonparametric unseen species model with Euler transformation was used to estimate a lower bound on total TCR beta diversity. TCRdb reran the public reads through fastp at Q25 and MiXCR, keeping productive beta chains. Identical CDR3 protein sequences are pooled into one entry, listed with their most common genes and DNA. TCRdb assigned the V and J calls; the authors' analysis was not used. This sample lists 1.5 million or so distinct CDR3 sequences; approximately 40% were detected once. 7.9% of the sample belongs to the ten largest clones.

The chain was built from TRBV6-1 and TRBJ2-5; the junction holds 8 bases that match TRBD1. Matching the DNA end better, TRBJ2-7 makes the J call doubtful. This TCR was recovered from a woman aged 18-29 years in good health. Sequenced: blood. The DNA reads TGTGCCAGCAGTCCCTACGACAGGGGATACTACTACGAGCAGTACTTC. It translates as CASSPYDRGYYYEQYF.